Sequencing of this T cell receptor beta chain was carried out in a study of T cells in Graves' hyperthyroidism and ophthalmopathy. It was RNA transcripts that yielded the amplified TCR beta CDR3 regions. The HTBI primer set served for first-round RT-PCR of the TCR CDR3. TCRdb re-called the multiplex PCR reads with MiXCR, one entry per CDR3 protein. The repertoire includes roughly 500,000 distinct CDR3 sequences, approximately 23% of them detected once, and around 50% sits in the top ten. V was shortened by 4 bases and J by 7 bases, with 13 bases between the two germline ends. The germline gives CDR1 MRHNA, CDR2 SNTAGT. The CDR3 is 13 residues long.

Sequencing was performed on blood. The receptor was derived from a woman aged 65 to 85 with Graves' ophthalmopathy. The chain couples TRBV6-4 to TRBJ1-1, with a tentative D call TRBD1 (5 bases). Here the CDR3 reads CASSVTREGEAFF. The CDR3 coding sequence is TGTGCCAGCAGTGTGACCAGGGAGGGTGAAGCTTTCTTT.